Listed below are T cell receptor beta chains from one sample, sequenced in a study of identical twins. Each CDR3 protein is one row after TCRdb ran MiXCR on the 5' RACE reads. The data show about 890,000 distinct CDR3 sequences, approximately 13% seen once. The same specimen was also included in a second study, on yellow fever vaccine responses in identical twins.

The sequencing sample was made of PBMCs. All receptors come from a woman between 18 and 29 years old in good health. The conserved cysteine and the conserved F or W are not part of the CDR3 here.

J: TRBJ2-1
V: TRBV20-1
CDR3: SARVLAGYNEQF

J: TRBJ2-3
V: TRBV20-1
CDR3: SARSMAGGIHTDTQY

J: TRBJ2-5
V: TRBV29-1
CDR3: SVGVTGREEETQY

J: TRBJ2-7
V: TRBV12-3/TRBV12-4
CDR3: ACTLGLAYEQY

J: TRBJ2-3
V: TRBV21-1
CDR3: ASSDRLAGGPKTTDTQY

J: TRBJ2-1
V: TRBV4-1
CDR3: ASSQIDRDEQF

J: TRBJ2-4
V: TRBV15
CDR3: ATSRGPGGTKNIQY

J: TRBJ2-7
V: TRBV11-2
CDR3: ASSLSGARYEQY

J: TRBJ2-3
V: TRBV20-1
CDR3: SARGGGDNYLRDTQY

J: TRBJ2-6
V: TRBV11-1
CDR3: ASSLGSGRSPGANVLT

J: TRBJ2-7
V: TRBV29-1
CDR3: SVEEGNEQY

J: TRBJ2-1
V: TRBV9
CDR3: ASSPPTGWDVQF

J: TRBJ2-5
V: TRBV5-1
CDR3: ASSRDLPSETQY

J: TRBJ2-1
V: TRBV10-3
CDR3: AISEGTTNEQF

J: TRBJ2-3
V: TRBV3-1
CDR3: ASTPSGGGDTQY

J: TRBJ2-1
V: TRBV7-2
CDR3: ASSGRLAGGGYNEQF

J: TRBJ2-1
V: TRBV12-3/TRBV12-4
CDR3: ASSLRGLGGHEQF

J: TRBJ1-6
V: TRBV3-1
CDR3: ASSQRDINSPLH

J: TRBJ2-7
V: TRBV28
CDR3: ASSQTGQGYEQY

J: TRBJ1-1
V: TRBV6-5
CDR3: ASSWVGSMTEAF

J: TRBJ2-3
V: TRBV20-1
CDR3: SASLTSTDTQY

J: TRBJ2-2
V: TRBV29-1
CDR3: SVPGLAGTGELF

J: TRBJ2-6
V: TRBV27
CDR3: ASSLSPMAGANVLT

J: TRBJ2-3
V: TRBV12-3/TRBV12-4
CDR3: ASSRTWSDTQY

J: TRBJ1-1
V: TRBV6-1
CDR3: ASSEALGQGNTEAF

J: TRBJ2-3
V: TRBV29-1
CDR3: SVVIGGGITDTQY

J: TRBJ2-7
V: TRBV20-1
CDR3: SASIAGPYEQY

J: TRBJ2-2
V: TRBV2
CDR3: ASIGNTGELF

J: TRBJ1-1
V: TRBV11-2
CDR3: ASSPRLGQHTEAF

J: TRBJ2-3
V: TRBV9
CDR3: ASSARGARGTDTQY

J: TRBJ2-5
V: TRBV20-1
CDR3: SARGPAQETQY

J: TRBJ2-4
V: TRBV7-3
CDR3: ASSESRAKNIQY

J: TRBJ2-7
V: TRBV18
CDR3: ASSPGSYPEQY

J: TRBJ2-7
V: TRBV9
CDR3: ASSPPLAHEQY

J: TRBJ2-5
V: TRBV7-9
CDR3: ASSSMTSGNTETQY

J: TRBJ2-6
V: TRBV12-3/TRBV12-4
CDR3: ASSRRTGLAGANVLT

J: TRBJ2-7
V: TRBV5-1
CDR3: ASSSTLAQGSYEQY

J: TRBJ2-2
V: TRBV5-1
CDR3: ASSLQGEETGELF

J: TRBJ1-2
V: TRBV2
CDR3: ATSGTGGYGYT

J: TRBJ2-5
V: TRBV27
CDR3: ASRGGWEQETQY

J: TRBJ1-1
V: TRBV7-6
CDR3: ASSQTKGGSLTEAF

J: TRBJ2-7
V: TRBV2
CDR3: ASSEEGLAGATYEQY

J: TRBJ2-1
V: TRBV10-2
CDR3: ASSELTSGRFYKQF

J: TRBJ2-2
V: TRBV7-8
CDR3: ASSPIRVVGWGSNTGELF

J: TRBJ2-1
V: TRBV20-1
CDR3: SAREQGGSLNEQF

J: TRBJ2-7
V: TRBV5-1
CDR3: ASSLAVTSSYEQY

J: TRBJ2-1
V: TRBV18
CDR3: ASSPQWGQGTNEQF

J: TRBJ1-1
V: TRBV19
CDR3: ASSISTGRLNTEAF